This TCR beta chain was sequenced in a study of shared T cell receptors in the human thymus. Looked up from germline, CDR1 is LGHNT and CDR2 is FRNRAP. The germline V and J ends were trimmed by 2 bases and 4 bases, with 5 bases remaining between them. The CDR3 runs to 12 residues. Here immunoSEQ multiplex PCR was the method, and the copy in TCRdb shows in-frame clones only, minus some. The repertoire holds 720,000 or so clones, with approximately 85% as singletons. This sample was also put to use in a study of human thymus T cells. That study adds: Each of the donors was a healthy Finnish infant who was undergoing open corrective cardiac surgery for congenital heart defects. The study used thymus tissue resected during corrective heart surgery. Across thymic and blood repertoires, the usage of V and J genes appeared to be biased. Thymic repertoires of unrelated individuals were reported in related research to overlap highly.

This rearrangement joins TRBV12-5 to TRBJ1-1; the D is unclear. The receptor was isolated from a girl under three years old with a congenital heart defect. Sequencing used thymocytes. The CDR3 loop reads CASGLPSTEAFF. In nucleotides, the CDR3 is TGTGCTAGTGGTTTGCCGAGCACTGAAGCTTTCTTT.